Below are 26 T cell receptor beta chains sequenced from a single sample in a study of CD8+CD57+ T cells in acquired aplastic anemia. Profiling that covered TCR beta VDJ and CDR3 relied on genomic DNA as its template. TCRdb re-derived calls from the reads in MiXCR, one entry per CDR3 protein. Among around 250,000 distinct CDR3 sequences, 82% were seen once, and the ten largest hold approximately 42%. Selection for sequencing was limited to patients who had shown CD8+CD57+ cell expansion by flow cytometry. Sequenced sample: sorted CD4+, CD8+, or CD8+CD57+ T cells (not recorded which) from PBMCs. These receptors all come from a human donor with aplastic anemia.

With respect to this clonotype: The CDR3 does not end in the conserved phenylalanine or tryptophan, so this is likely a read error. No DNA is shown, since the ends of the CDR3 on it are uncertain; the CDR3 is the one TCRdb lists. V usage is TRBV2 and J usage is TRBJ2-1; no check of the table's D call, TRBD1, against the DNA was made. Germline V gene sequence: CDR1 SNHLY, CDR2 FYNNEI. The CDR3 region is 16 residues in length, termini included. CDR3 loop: CASSQGDGTEAFFEQI.

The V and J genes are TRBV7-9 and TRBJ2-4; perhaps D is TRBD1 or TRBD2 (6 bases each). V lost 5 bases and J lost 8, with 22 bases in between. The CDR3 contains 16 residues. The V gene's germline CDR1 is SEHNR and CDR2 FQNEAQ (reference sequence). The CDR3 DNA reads TGTGCCAGCAGCAGAGACCGAAGAGGGGGGACGGACATTCAGTACTTC. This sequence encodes CASSRDRRGGTDIQYF.

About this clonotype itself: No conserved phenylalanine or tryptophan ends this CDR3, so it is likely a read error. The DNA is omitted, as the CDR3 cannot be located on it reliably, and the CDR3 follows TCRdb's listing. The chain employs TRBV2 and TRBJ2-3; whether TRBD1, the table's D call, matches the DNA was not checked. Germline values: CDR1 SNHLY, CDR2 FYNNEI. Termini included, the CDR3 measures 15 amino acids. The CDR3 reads CASGDGGTVTEYFYS.

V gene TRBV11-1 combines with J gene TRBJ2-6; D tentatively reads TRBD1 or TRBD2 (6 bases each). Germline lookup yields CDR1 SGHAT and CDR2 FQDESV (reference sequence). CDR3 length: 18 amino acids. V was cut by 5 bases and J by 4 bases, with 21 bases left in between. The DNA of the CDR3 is TGTGCCAGCAGCACGAGGGGCGGGACATCCGCCGGGGCCAACGTCCTGACTTTC. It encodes CASSTRGGTSAGANVLTF. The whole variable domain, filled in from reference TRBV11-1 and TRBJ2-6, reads EAEVAQSPRYKITEKSQAVAFWCDPISGHATLYWYRQILGQGPELLVQFQDESVVDDSQLPKDRFSAERLKGVDSTLKIQPAELGDSAMYLCASSTRGGTSAGANVLTFGAGSRLTVL.

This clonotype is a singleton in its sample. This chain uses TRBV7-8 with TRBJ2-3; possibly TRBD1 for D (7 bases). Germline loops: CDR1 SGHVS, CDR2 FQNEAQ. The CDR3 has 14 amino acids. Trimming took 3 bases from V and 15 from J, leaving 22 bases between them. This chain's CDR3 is CASSFPPGGTALYF. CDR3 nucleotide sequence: TGTGCCAGCAGCTTTCCTCCAGGCGGGACAGCGCTTTATTTT.

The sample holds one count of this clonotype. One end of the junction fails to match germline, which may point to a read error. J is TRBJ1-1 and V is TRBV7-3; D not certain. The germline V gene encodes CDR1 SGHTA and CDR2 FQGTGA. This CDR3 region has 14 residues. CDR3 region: CATSRHSVNTEALF. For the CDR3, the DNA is TGTGCCACCAGCAGACATTCCGTGAACACTGAAGCTTTATTT.

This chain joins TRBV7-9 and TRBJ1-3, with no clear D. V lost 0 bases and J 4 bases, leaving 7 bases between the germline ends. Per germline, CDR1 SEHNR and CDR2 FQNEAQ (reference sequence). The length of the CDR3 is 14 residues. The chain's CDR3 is CASSLAIAGNTIYF. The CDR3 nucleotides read TGTGCCAGCAGCTTAGCAATAGCCGGAAACACCATATATTTT.

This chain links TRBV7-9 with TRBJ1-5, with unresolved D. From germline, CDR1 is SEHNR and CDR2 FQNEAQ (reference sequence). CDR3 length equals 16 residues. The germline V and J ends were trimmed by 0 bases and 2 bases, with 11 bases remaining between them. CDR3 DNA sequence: TGTGCCAGCAGCTTAGCGAGAGGTCCGCGCAATCAGCCCCAGCATTTT. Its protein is CASSLARGPRNQPQHF.

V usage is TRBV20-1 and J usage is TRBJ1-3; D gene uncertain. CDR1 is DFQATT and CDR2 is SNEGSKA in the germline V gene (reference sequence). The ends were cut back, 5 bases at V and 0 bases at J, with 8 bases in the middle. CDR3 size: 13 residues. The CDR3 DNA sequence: TGCAGTGCTCCGGTGGGCTCTGGAAACACCATATATTTT. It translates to CSAPVGSGNTIYF.

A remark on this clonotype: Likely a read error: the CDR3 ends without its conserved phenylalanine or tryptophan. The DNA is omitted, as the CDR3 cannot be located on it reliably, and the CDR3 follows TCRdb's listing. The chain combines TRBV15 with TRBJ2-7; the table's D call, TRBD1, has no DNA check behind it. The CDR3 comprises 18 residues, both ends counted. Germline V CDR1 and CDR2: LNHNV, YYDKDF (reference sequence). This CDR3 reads CATSRGSDQATQYFGPGT.

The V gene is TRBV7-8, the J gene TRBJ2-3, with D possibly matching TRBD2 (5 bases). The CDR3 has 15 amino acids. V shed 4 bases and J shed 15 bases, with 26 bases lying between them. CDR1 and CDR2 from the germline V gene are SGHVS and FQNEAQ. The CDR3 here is CASSSSSGPETQYYF. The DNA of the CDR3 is TGTGCCAGCAGCTCATCGAGCGGTCCCGAGACGCAGTATTATTTT.

Here the CDR3 DNA reads TGTGCCAGTAGTATAGCGGGGGGCGGGTTCAATGAGCAGTTCTTC. Translating gives CASSIAGGGFNEQFF. The rearrangement uses TRBV19 and TRBJ2-1; maybe TRBD2 (7 bases). The V end lost 1 base, the J end lost 6 bases, and 13 bases lay between the germline ends. Germline assignment: CDR1 LNHDA and CDR2 SQIVND (reference sequence). The CDR3 length is 15 residues.

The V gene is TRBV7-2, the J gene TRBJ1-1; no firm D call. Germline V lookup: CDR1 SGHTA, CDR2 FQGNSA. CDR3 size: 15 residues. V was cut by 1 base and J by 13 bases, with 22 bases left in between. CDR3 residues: CASSLERTRNTQDFF. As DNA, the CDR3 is TGTGCCAGCAGCTTAGAGCGAACTCGGAACACTCAAGATTTCTTT.

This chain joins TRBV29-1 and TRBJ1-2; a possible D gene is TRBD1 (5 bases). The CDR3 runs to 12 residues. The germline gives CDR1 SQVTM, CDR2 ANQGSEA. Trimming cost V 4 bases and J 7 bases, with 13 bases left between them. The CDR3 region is CSVVSLRGGYTF. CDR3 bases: TGCAGCGTTGTAAGCTTAAGGGGTGGCTACACCTTC.

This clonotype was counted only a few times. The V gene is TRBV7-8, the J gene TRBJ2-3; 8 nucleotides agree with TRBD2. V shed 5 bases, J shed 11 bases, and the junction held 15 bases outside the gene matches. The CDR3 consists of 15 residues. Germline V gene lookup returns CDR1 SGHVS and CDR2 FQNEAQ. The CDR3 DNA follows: TGTGCCAGCAGCGCCAGCGGGAGTAAGTCCGATGAGCAGTATTTT. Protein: CASSASGSKSDEQYF.

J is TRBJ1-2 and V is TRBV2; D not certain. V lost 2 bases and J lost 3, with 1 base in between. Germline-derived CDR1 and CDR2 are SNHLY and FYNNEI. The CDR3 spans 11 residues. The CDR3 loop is CASSEYYGYTF. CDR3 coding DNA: TGTGCCAGCAGTGAATACTATGGCTACACCTTC.

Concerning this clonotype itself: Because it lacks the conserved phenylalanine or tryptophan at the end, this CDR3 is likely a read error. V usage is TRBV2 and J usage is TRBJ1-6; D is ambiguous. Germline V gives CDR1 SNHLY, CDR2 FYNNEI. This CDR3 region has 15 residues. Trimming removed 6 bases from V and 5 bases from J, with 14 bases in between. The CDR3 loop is CASRKAAGDNSPLHL. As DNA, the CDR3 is TGTGCCAGCAGGAAAGCGGCAGGCGATAATTCACCCCTCCACTTA.

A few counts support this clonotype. This CDR3 is CASSFGSATQYF. The CDR3 DNA sequence: TGTGCCAGCAGCTTTGGGTCCGCTACGCAGTATTTT. The V gene is TRBV5-4, the J gene TRBJ2-3; no clear D. This CDR3 has 12 amino acids. Germline loops: CDR1 SGHNT, CDR2 YYREEE (reference sequence). V dropped 2 bases and J dropped 8 bases, with 9 bases sitting between them. The whole variable domain, filled in from reference TRBV5-4 and TRBJ2-3, reads ETGVTQSPTHLIKTRGQQVTLRCSSQSGHNTVSWYQQALGQGPQFIFQYYREEENGRGNFPPRFSGLQFPNYSSELNVNALELDDSALYLCASSFGSATQYFGPGTRLTVL.

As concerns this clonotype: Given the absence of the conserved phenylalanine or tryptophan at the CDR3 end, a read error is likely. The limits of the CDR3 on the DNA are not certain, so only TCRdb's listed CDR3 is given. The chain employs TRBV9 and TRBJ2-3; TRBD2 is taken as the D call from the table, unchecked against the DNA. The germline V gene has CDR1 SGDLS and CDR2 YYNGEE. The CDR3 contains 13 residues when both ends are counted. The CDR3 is CASSAGTTGIDTH.

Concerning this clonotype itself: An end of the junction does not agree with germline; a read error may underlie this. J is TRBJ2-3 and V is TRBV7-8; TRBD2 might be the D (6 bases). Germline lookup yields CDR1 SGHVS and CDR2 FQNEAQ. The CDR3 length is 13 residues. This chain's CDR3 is CASSDAGRDEPHF. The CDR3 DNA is TGTGCCAGCAGCGACGCGGGAAGAGACGAGCCGCATTTT.

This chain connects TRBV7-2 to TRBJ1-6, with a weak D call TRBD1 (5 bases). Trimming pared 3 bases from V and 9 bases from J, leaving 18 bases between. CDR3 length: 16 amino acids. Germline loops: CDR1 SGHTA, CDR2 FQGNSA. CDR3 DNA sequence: TGTGCCAGCAGCTTGGGGGAGGGCGGCGAGGCTTCACCCCTCCACTTT. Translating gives CASSLGEGGEASPLHF.

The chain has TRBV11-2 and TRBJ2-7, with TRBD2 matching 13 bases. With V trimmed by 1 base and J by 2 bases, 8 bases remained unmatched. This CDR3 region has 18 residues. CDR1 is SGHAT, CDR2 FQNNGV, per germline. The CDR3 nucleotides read TGTGCCAGCAGCTTAGGACTAGCGGGGGGTCCTGTCCCCTACGAGCAGTACTTC. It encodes CASSLGLAGGPVPYEQYF. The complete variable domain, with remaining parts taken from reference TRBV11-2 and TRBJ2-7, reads EAGVAQSPRYKIIEKRQSVAFWCNPISGHATLYWYQQILGQGPKLLIQFQNNGVVDDSQLPKDRFSAERLKGVDSTLKIQPAKLEDSAVYLCASSLGLAGGPVPYEQYFGPGTRLTVT.

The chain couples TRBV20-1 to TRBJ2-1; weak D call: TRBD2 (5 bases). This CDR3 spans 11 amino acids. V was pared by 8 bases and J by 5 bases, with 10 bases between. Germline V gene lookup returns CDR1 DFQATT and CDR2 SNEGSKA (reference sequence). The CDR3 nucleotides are TGCAGTACCGGAGGAAACAATGAGCAGTTCTTC. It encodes CSTGGNNEQFF.

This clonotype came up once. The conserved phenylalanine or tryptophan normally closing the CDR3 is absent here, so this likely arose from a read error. CDR3 amino acids: CAGIGGAETQYY. For the CDR3, the DNA is TGTGCCGGCATTGGGGGGGCGGAGACCCAGTACTAC. The chain links TRBV7-9 to TRBJ2-5; maybe TRBD2 (7 bases). The CDR3 consists of 12 residues. Trimming took 11 bases from V and 5 from J, leaving 15 bases between them. Germline values: CDR1 SEHNR, CDR2 FQNEAQ (reference sequence).

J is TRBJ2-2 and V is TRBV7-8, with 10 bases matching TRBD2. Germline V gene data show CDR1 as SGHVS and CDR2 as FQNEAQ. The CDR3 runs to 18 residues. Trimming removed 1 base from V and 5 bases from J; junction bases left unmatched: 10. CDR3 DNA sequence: TGTGCCAGCAGCTTAGAGGGGGGGACTAGCGCGGAGACCGGGGAGCTGTTTTTT. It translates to CASSLEGGTSAETGELFF.

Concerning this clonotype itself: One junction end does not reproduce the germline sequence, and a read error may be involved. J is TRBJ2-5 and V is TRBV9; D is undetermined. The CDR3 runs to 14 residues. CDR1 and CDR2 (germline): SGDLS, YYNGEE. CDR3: CAAHSGEAQYFEHF. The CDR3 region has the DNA TGTGCCGCCCACTCAGGCGAGGCCCAATACTTCGAGCACTTC. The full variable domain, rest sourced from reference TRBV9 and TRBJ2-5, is DSGVTQTPKHLITATGQRVTLRCSPRSGDLSVYWYQQSLDQGLQFLIQYYNGEERAKGNILERFSAQQFPDLHSELNLSSLELGDSALYFCAAHSGEAQYFEHFGPGTRLLVL.